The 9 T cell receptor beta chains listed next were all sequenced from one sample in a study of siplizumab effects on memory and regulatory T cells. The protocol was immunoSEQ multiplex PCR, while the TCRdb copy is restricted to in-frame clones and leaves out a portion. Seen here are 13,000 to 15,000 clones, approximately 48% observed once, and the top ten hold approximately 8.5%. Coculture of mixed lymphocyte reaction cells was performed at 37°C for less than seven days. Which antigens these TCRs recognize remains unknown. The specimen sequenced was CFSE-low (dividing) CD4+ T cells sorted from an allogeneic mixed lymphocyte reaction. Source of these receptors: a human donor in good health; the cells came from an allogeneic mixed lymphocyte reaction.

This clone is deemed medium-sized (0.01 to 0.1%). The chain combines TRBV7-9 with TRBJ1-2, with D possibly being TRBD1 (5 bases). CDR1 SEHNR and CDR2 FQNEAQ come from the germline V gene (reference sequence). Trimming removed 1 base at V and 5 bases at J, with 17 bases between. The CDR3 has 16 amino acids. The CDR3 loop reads CASSLGGTQAGYGYTF. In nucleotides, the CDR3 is TGTGCCAGCAGCTTAGGAGGGACCCAAGCAGGGTATGGCTACACCTTC.

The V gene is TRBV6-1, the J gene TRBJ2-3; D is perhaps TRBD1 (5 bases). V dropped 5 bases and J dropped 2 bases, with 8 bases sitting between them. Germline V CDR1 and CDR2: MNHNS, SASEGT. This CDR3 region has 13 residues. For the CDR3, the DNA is TGTGCCAGCAGTACCAGGGACACAGATACGCAGTATTTT. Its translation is CASSTRDTDTQYF.

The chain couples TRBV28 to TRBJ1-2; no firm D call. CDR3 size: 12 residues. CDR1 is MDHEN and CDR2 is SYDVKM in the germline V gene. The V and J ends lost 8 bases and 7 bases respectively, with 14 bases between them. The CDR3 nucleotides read TGTGCCAGCGGTTCAACCCGGCGTGGCTACACCTTC. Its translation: CASGSTRRGYTF.

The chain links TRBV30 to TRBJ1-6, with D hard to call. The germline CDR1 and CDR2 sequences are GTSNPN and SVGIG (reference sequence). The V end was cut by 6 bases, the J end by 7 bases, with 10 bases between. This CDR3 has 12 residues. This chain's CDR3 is CACDRRNSPLHF. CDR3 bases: TGTGCCTGTGATCGCCGGAATTCACCCCTCCACTTT.

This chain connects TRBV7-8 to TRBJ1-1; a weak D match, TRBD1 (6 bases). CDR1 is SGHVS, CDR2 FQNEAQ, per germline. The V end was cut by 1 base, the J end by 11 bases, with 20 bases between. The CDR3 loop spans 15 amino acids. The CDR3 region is CASSLGQAYYGEAFF. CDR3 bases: TGTGCCAGCAGCTTAGGACAGGCTTATTATGGGGAGGCTTTCTTT.

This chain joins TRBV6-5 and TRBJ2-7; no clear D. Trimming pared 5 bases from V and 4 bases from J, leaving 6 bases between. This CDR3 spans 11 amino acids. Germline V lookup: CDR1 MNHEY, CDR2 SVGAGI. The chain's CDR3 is CASSDNYEQYF. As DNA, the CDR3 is TGTGCCAGCAGTGACAATTACGAGCAGTACTTC.

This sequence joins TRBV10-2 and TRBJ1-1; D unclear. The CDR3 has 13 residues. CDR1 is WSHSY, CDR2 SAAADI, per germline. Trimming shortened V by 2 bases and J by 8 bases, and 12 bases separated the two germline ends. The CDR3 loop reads CASSERLGGEAFF. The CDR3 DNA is TGCGCCAGCAGTGAGAGGTTGGGAGGAGAAGCTTTCTTT.

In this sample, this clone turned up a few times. CDR3 loop: CASWQIHYGYTF. The CDR3 coding sequence is TGTGCCTCCTGGCAGATCCACTATGGCTACACCTTC. The chain combines TRBV30 with TRBJ1-2; D uncertain. There are 12 residues in the CDR3. Germline V lookup: CDR1 GTSNPN, CDR2 SVGIG (reference sequence). V shed 7 bases and J shed 3 bases, with 12 bases lying between them.

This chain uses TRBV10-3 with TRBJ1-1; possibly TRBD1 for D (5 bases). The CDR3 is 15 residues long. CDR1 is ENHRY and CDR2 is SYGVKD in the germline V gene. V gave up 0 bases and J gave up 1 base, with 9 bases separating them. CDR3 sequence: CAISESDTPNTEAFF. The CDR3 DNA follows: TGTGCCATCAGTGAGTCGGACACCCCGAACACTGAAGCTTTCTTT.